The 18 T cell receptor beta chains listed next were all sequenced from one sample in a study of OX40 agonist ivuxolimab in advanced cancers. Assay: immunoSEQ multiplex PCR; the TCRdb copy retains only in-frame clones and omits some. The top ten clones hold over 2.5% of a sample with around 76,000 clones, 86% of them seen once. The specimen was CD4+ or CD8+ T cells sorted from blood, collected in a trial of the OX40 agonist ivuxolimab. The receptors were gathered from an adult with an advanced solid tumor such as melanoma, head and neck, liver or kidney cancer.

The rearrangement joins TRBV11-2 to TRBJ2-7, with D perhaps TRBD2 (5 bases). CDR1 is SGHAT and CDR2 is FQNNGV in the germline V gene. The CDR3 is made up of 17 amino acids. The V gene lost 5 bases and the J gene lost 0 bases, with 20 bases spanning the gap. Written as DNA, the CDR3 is TGTGCCAGCAGCCAATTAGAAGCGGAGAAGACCTCCTACGAGCAGTACTTC. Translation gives CASSQLEAEKTSYEQYF.

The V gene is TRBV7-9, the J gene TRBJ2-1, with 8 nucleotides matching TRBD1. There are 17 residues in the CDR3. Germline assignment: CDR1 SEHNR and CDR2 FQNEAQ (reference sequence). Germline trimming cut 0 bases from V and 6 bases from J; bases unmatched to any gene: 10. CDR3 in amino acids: CASSLARLGQGVNEQFF. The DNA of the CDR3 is TGTGCCAGCAGCTTAGCGCGTCTCGGACAGGGTGTCAATGAGCAGTTCTTC.

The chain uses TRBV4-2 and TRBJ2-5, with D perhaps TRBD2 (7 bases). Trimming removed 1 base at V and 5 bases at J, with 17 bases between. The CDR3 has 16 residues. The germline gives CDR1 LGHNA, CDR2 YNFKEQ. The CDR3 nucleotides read TGTGCCAGCAGCCAAGTTCAGACGGGGGGCCGGGAGACCCAGTACTTC. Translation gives CASSQVQTGGRETQYF.

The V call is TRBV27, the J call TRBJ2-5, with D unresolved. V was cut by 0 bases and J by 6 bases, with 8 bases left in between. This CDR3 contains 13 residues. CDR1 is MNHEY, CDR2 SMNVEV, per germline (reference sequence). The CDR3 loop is CASSLSFSQTQYF. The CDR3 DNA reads TGTGCCAGCAGTTTATCGTTTAGTCAGACCCAGTACTTC.

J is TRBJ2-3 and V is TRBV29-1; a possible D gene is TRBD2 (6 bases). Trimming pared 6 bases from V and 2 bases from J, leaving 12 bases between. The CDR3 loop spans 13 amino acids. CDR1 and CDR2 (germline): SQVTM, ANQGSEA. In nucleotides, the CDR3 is TGCAGCGTCATTCGGGGGAACACAGATACGCAGTATTTT. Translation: CSVIRGNTDTQYF.

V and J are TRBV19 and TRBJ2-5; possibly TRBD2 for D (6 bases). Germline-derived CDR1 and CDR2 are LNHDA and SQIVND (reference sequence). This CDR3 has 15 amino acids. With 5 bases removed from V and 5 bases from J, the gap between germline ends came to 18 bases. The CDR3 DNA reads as TGTGCCAGTAGTCGTGGGCACACGGGGGAGGAGACCCAGTACTTC. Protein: CASSRGHTGEETQYF. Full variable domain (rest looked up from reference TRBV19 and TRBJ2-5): DGGITQSPKYLFRKEGQNVTLSCEQNLNHDAMYWYRQDPGQGLRLIYYSQIVNDFQKGDIAEGYSVSREKKESFPLTVTSAQKNPTAFYLCASSRGHTGEETQYFGPGTRLLVL.

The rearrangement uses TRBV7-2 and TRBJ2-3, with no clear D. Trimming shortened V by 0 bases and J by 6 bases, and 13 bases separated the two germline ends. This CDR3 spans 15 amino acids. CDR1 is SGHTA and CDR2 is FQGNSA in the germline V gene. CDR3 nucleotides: TGTGCCAGCAGCTTAGCGCTTAGCCGCCCCGATACGCAGTATTTT. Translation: CASSLALSRPDTQYF.

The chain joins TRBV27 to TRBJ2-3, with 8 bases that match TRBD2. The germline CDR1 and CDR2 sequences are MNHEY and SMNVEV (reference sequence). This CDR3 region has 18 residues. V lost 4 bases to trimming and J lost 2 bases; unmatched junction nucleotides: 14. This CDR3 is CASSSSGGGGGLTDTQYF. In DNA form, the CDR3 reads TGTGCCAGCAGTTCGTCCGGGGGGGGCGGGGGCCTCACAGATACGCAGTATTTT.

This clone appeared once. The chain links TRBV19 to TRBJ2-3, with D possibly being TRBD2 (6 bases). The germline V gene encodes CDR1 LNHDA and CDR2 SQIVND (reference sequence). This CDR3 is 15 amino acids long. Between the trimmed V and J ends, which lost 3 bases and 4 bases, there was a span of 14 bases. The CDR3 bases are TGTGCCAGTAGTATGCGGAGGGGACTTCCAGATACGCAGTATTTT. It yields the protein CASSMRRGLPDTQYF.

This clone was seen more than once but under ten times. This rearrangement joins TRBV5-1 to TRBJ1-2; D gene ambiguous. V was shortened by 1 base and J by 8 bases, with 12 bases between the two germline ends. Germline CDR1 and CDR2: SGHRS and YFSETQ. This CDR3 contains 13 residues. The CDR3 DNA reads TGCGCCAGCAGCTTGCTGTCGCAGTCGGGCTACACCTTC. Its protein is CASSLLSQSGYTF.

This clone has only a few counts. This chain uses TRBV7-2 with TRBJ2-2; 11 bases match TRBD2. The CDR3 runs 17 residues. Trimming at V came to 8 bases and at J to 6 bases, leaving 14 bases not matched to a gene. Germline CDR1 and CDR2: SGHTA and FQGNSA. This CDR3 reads CASSPGLAAQGPGELFF. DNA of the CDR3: TGTGCCAGCTCCCCGGGACTAGCGGCTCAGGGCCCCGGGGAGCTGTTTTTT.

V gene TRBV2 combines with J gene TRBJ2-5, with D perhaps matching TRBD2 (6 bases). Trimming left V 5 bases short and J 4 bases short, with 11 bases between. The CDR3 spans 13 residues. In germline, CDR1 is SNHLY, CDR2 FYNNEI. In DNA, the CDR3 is TGTGCCAGCAGTAAGGAGGGTACAGAGACCCAGTACTTC. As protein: CASSKEGTETQYF.

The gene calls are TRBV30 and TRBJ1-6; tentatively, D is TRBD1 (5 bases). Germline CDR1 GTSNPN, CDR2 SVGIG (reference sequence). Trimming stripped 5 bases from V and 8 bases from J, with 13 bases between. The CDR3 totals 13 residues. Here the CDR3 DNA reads TGTGCCTGGGGGGTCCAGGGATATTCACCCCTCCACTTT. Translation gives CAWGVQGYSPLHF.

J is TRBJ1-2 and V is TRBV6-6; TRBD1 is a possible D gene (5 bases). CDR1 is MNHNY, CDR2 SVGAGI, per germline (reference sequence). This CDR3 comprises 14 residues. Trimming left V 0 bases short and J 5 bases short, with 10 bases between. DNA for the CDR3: TGTGCCAGCAGTTACTCAACAGGATGGTATGGCTACACCTTC. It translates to CASSYSTGWYGYTF.

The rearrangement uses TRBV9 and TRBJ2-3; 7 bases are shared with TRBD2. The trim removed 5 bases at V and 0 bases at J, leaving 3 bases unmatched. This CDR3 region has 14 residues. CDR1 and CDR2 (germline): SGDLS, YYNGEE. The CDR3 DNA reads TGTGCCAGCAGGTCCGGGGGGAGCACAGATACGCAGTATTTT. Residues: CASRSGGSTDTQYF.

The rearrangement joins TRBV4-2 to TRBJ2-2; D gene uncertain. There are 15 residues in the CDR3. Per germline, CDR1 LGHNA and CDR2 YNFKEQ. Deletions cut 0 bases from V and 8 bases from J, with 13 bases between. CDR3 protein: CASSQDTIIPGELFF. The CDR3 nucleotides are TGTGCCAGCAGCCAAGATACGATTATACCAGGGGAGCTGTTTTTT.

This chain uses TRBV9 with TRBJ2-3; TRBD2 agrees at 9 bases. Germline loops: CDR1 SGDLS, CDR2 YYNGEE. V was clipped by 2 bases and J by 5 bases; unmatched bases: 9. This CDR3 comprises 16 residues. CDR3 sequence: CASSVDSGGQGDTQYF. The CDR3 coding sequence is TGTGCCAGCAGCGTGGATAGCGGGGGCCAGGGAGATACGCAGTATTTT.

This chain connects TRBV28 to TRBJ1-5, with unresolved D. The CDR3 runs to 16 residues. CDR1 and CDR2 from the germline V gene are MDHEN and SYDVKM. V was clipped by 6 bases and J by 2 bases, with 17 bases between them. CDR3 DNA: TGTGCCAGCAGCCAAAGGAAAGGGCAGGGCAATCAGCCCCAGCATTTT. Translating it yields CASSQRKGQGNQPQHF.